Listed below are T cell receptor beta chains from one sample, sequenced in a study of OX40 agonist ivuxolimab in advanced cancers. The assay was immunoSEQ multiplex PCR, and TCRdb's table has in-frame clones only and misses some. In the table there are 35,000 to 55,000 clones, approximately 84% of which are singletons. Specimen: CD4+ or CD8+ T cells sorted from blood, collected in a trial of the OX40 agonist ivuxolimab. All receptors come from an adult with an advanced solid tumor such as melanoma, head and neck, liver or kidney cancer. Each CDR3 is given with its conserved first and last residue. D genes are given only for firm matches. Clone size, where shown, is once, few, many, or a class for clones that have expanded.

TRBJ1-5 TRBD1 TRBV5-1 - CASSLGGQGGQPQHF TGCGCCAGCAGCTTGGGGGGACAGGGAGGTCAGCCCCAGCATTTT
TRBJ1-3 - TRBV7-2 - CASSLAYSGGNTIYF TGTGCCAGCAGCTTAGCATACAGCGGGGGAAACACCATATATTTT
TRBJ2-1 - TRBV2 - CASNTGDYNEQFF TGTGCCAGCAATACTGGAGATTACAATGAGCAGTTCTTC
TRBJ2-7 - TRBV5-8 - CASSFLGAAEGEQYF TGTGCCAGCAGTTTTCTAGGGGCAGCGGAGGGCGAGCAGTACTTC
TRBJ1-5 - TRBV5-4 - CASSLSRDQPQHF TGTGCCAGCAGCTTGTCGAGAGATCAGCCCCAGCATTTT
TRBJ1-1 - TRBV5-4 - CASSQFPGYTEAFF TGCGCCAGCAGCCAGTTCCCAGGGTACACTGAAGCTTTCTTT
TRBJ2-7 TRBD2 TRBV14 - CASSRNRASGLLSYEQYF TGTGCCAGCAGCAGGAATAGGGCTAGCGGGCTTCTTTCCTACGAGCAGTACTTC
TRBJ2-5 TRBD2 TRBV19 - CASSPRAAGGRRETQYF TGTGCCAGTAGTCCCCGGGCAGCGGGAGGCAGGCGGGAGACCCAGTACTTC
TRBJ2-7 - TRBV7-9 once CASSSGKNSYEQYF TGTGCCAGCAGTTCCGGGAAAAACTCCTACGAGCAGTACTTC
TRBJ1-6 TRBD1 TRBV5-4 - CASSALAGGSDSPLHF TGTGCCAGCAGCGCTCTGGCAGGGGGTTCGGATTCACCCCTCCACTTT
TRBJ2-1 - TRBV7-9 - CASSSVGGNNEQFF TGTGCCAGCAGCTCAGTAGGCGGCAACAATGAGCAGTTCTTC
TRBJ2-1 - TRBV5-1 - CASSLVGITGSYNEQFF TGCGCCAGCAGCTTGGTGGGTATAACGGGCTCCTACAATGAGCAGTTCTTC
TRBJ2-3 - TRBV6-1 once CASRALPGVDTQYF TGTGCCAGCAGGGCCCTCCCTGGGGTAGATACGCAGTATTTT
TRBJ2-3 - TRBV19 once CASKRALTDTQYF TGTGCCAGCAAGCGGGCACTCACAGATACGCAGTATTTT
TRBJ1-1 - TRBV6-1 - CASEKGGGVGSFF TGTGCCAGCGAAAAAGGGGGGGGCGTGGGATCTTTCTTT
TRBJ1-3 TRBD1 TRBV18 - CASSPITTGAGNTIYF TGTGCCAGCTCACCAATTACGACAGGGGCTGGAAACACCATATATTTT
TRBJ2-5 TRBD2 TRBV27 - CASSLTSGGETQYF TGTGCCAGCAGTCTGACCAGCGGGGGCGAGACCCAGTACTTC
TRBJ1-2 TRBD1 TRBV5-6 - CASLSGTGLNYGYTF TGTGCCAGTCTGTCCGGGACAGGCCTTAACTATGGCTACACCTTC
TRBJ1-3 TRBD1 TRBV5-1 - CASSIGTGGNTIYF TGCGCCAGCAGCATTGGGACAGGGGGAAACACCATATATTTT
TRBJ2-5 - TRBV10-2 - CASSVGGAGQETQYF TGCGCCAGCAGTGTGGGGGGGGCGGGCCAAGAGACCCAGTACTTC
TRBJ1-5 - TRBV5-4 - CASSLDAQPQHF TGTGCCAGCAGCTTGGACGCTCAGCCCCAGCATTTT
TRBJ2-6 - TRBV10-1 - CASIAVSRDASGANVLTF TGCGCCAGCATAGCCGTTAGCAGGGACGCCTCTGGGGCCAACGTCCTGACTTTC
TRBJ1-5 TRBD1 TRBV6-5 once CASSPTGAEVQPQHF TGTGCCAGCAGTCCGACAGGGGCCGAGGTTCAGCCCCAGCATTTT
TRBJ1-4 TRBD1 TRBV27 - CASTSLGQSNEKLFF TGTGCCAGCACCTCCCTGGGACAGAGTAATGAAAAACTGTTTTTT